This record covers a single TCR beta chain. Its antigen is unidentified. The V end lost 4 bases, the J end lost 1 base, and 10 bases lay between the germline ends. Germline V gene data show CDR1 as MNHNY and CDR2 as SVGAGI (reference sequence). CDR3 length: 14 amino acids. Every sample gave at least 5 micrograms of total RNA when it was extracted. This sample was included in a study of blood T cells in healthy people across ages. Through a sample-barcoded 5' primer and a J-beta primer mix, a second PCR was run for roughly 6 to 11 cycles. Each cDNA molecule was tagged by a template-switch adaptor that had 12 random nucleotides. Each CDR3 protein is one row after TCRdb ran MiXCR on the 5' RACE reads. Of more than 650,000 distinct CDR3 sequences in the sample, over 20% are singletons; the top ten hold about 22%. Study outcomes and limitations: Not knowing donor CMV status may have confounded expanded clonotype changes. Among long-lived donors, naive CD4+ cells were more numerous and diversity higher than in aged donors.

The clonotype originates from a man between 70 and 80 years old in good health. The gene calls are TRBV6-6 and TRBJ1-1; TRBD1 is a possible D gene (5 bases). Sequencing input: blood. The DNA of the CDR3 is TGTGCCAGCAGTTCCCGACAGACGAACACTGAAGCTTTCTTT. Protein: CASSSRQTNTEAFF.